The 14 T cell receptor beta chains below were found in one sample sequenced in a study of cytomegalovirus exposure and HLA in healthy donors. Primers included in the PCR were 60 Vbeta and 13 Jbeta primers. Here immunoSEQ multiplex PCR was the method, and the copy in TCRdb shows in-frame clones only, minus some. This table has 75,000 to 90,000 clones, around 84% appearing once. Material for sequencing was PBMCs. All receptors come from a man in his forties in good health and CMV-seronegative.

This clone was counted a single time. The V call is TRBV30, the J call TRBJ2-1, with TRBD2 identical over 9 bases. Germline assignment: CDR1 GTSNPN and CDR2 SVGIG (reference sequence). This CDR3 is 16 amino acids long. Trimming at V came to 1 base and at J to 6 bases, leaving 10 bases not matched to a gene. The DNA of the CDR3 is TGTGCCTGGAGTGCGCCTAGCGGGACGTTCTTCAATGAGCAGTTCTTC. Its translation is CAWSAPSGTFFNEQFF. Variable domain in full (rest from reference TRBV30 and TRBJ2-1): SQTIHQWPATLVQPVGSPLSLECTVEGTSNPNLYWYRQAAGRGLQLLFYSVGIGQISSEVPQNLSASRPQDRQFILSSKKLLLSDSGFYLCAWSAPSGTFFNEQFFGPGTRLTVL.

This chain uses TRBV7-6 with TRBJ2-7; the match to TRBD1 covers 12 bases. Trimming cost V 5 bases and J 4 bases; bases outside gene matches: 6. Germline V gene lookup returns CDR1 SGHVS and CDR2 FNYEAQ. This CDR3 region has 15 residues. CDR3 region: CASSRPGQGAYEQYF. The DNA for the CDR3 is TGTGCCAGCAGCCGGCCGGGACAGGGGGCTTACGAGCAGTACTTC.

The chain carries TRBV9 and TRBJ2-2, with 10 bases aligning to TRBD2. V trimming: 3 bases; J trimming: 6 bases; junction bases outside the gene matches: 8. Germline CDR1 and CDR2: SGDLS and YYNGEE. The CDR3 totals 16 residues. CDR3 coding DNA: TGTGCCAGCAGCGGGAGCGGGAGGGCCCATGCCGGGGAGCTGTTTTTT. Translated: CASSGSGRAHAGELFF.

The V gene is TRBV7-9, the J gene TRBJ1-2; D gene ambiguous. V lost 5 bases, J lost 4 bases, and 11 bases lay in between. CDR1 is SEHNR, CDR2 FQNEAQ, per germline (reference sequence). This CDR3 region has 13 residues. CDR3 protein: CASSGDGLYGYTF. The CDR3 DNA sequence: TGTGCCAGCAGCGGTGACGGACTCTATGGCTACACCTTC. Using reference TRBV7-9 and TRBJ1-2 for the parts outside the CDR3, the full variable domain is DTGVSQNPRHKITKRGQNVTFRCDPISEHNRLYWYRQTLGQGPEFLTYFQNEAQLEKSRLLSDRFSAERPKGSFSTLEIQRTEQGDSAMYLCASSGDGLYGYTFGSGTRLTVV.

CDR3 sequence: CAISGGRGSYEQYF. The CDR3 coding sequence is TGTGCCATCAGTGGGGGGAGGGGGTCCTACGAGCAGTACTTC. This rearrangement joins TRBV10-3 to TRBJ2-7; tentative D call: TRBD2 (7 bases). V dropped 4 bases and J dropped 1 base, with 11 bases sitting between them. CDR1 is ENHRY and CDR2 is SYGVKD in the germline V gene. The CDR3 runs 14 residues.

This clone has a handful of counts. The chain joins TRBV19 to TRBJ2-5, with 9 bases that match TRBD1. CDR3 length: 16 amino acids. Germline V gene sequence: CDR1 LNHDA, CDR2 SQIVND (reference sequence). Trimming took 3 bases from V and 5 from J; bases not matched to a gene: 10. CDR3 nucleotides: TGTGCCAGTAGTATGTTGGGACAGGGTACCGGGGAGACCCAGTACTTC. It specifies CASSMLGQGTGETQYF.

This chain connects TRBV2 to TRBJ2-1; 11 positions match TRBD2. V shed 6 bases and J 3 bases; nucleotides not matched to a gene: 10. The CDR3 sequence is 17 residues long. Per the germline V gene, CDR1 is SNHLY and CDR2 is FYNNEI. This chain's CDR3 is CASSGIAGGRFYNEQFF. In DNA, the CDR3 is TGTGCCAGCAGCGGGATAGCGGGAGGGAGGTTCTACAATGAGCAGTTCTTC.

The chain couples TRBV25-1 to TRBJ2-7; weak D call: TRBD1 (6 bases). V lost 3 bases to trimming and J lost 4 bases, with 7 bases between them. The CDR3 runs to 12 residues. CDR1 is MGHDK, CDR2 SYGVNS, per germline. In nucleotides, the CDR3 is TGTGCCAGCAGTGACAGGGGTTACGAGCAGTACTTC. Its protein is CASSDRGYEQYF.

The chain uses TRBV9 and TRBJ2-5, with 13 bases fitting TRBD2. V was clipped by 3 bases and J by 2 bases; unmatched bases: 7. Germline V gene data show CDR1 as SGDLS and CDR2 as YYNGEE. This CDR3 has 17 residues. The CDR3 reads CASSGGLAGESQETQYF. The CDR3, as DNA: TGTGCCAGCAGCGGCGGACTAGCGGGAGAGAGTCAAGAGACCCAGTACTTC.

V usage is TRBV9 and J usage is TRBJ2-7; D is unclear. CDR3 length: 14 residues. Germline CDR1 and CDR2: SGDLS and YYNGEE. Trimming cost V 0 bases and J 2 bases, with 9 bases left between them. The chain's CDR3 is CASSVAAGTYEQYF. Written as DNA, the CDR3 is TGTGCCAGCAGCGTAGCGGCAGGAACCTACGAGCAGTACTTC.

This chain joins TRBV5-1 and TRBJ2-2, with D perhaps matching TRBD2 (5 bases). In germline, CDR1 is SGHRS, CDR2 YFSETQ. The CDR3 length is 16 residues. V was shortened by 3 bases and J by 5 bases, with 17 bases between the two germline ends. The CDR3 DNA sequence: TGCGCCAGCAGCTCAGATCCTAGCAGTGGTACCGGGGAGCTGTTTTTT. Encoded protein: CASSSDPSSGTGELFF.

This clone was detected a few times. The chain uses TRBV6-5 and TRBJ2-7; 7 nucleotides agree with TRBD2. V lost 5 bases to trimming and J lost 5 bases; unmatched junction nucleotides: 12. The CDR3 has 15 amino acids. In germline, CDR1 is MNHEY, CDR2 SVGAGI. The CDR3 region has the DNA TGTGCCAGCAGTAAAAACCGGGGACTATTCCACGAGCAGTACTTC. Encoded protein: CASSKNRGLFHEQYF.

This chain links TRBV9 with TRBJ1-2; 7 nucleotides line up with TRBD1. The germline V gene has CDR1 SGDLS and CDR2 YYNGEE. After removal of 3 bases from V and 3 bases from J, the junction contained 5 bases not matched to a gene. The CDR3 sequence is 14 residues long. CDR3 in amino acids: CASSGSRGYYGYTF. Here the CDR3 DNA reads TGTGCCAGCAGCGGATCCAGGGGGTACTATGGCTACACCTTC.

Regarding this clone: This sample includes further DNA sequences coding for the same CDR3. The gene calls are TRBV7-9 and TRBJ1-3; D possibly corresponds to TRBD1 (6 bases). The germline V gene has CDR1 SEHNR and CDR2 FQNEAQ (reference sequence). V lost 3 bases and J 3 bases, leaving 12 bases between the germline ends. The CDR3 covers 15 residues. This chain's CDR3 is CASSFQTGGGNTIYF. The CDR3 DNA is TGTGCCAGCAGCTTTCAGACAGGAGGTGGAAACACCATATATTTT.